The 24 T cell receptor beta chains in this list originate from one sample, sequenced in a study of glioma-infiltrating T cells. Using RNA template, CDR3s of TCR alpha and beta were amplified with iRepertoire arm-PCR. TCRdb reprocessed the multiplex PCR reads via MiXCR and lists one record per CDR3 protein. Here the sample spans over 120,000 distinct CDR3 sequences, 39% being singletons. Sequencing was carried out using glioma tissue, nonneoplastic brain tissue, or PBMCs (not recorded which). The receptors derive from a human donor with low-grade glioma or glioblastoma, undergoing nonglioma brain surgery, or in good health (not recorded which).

CDR3 amino acids: CASTTTGGAKNIQYF. The CDR3 region has the DNA TGTGCCAGCACCACGACAGGGGGCGCCAAAAACATTCAGTACTTC. V gene TRBV6-1 combines with J gene TRBJ2-4; TRBD1 matches 10 bases. The CDR3 loop spans 15 amino acids. Trimming took 7 bases from V and 1 from J; bases not matched to a gene: 4. Germline CDR1 is MNHNS and CDR2 is SASEGT.

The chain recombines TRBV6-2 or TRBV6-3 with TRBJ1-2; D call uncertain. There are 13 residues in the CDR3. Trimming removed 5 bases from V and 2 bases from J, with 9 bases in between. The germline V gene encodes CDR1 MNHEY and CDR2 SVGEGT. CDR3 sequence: CASSVDTNYGYTF. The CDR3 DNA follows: TGTGCCAGCAGTGTAGACACGAACTATGGCTACACCTTC.

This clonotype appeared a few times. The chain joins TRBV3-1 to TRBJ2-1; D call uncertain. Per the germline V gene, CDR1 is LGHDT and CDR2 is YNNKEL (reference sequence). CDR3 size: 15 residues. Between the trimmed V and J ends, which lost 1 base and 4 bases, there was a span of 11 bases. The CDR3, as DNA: TGTGCCAGCAGCCAAGTTCGTACAGCATACAATGAGCAGTTCTTC. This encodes CASSQVRTAYNEQFF.

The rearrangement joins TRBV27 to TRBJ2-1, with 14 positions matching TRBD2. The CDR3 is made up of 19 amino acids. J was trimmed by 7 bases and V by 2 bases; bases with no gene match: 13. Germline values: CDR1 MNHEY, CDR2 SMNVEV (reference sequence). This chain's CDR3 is CASSLDGTSGRGGPNEQFF. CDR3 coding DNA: TGTGCCAGCAGTTTAGATGGGACTAGCGGGAGAGGAGGTCCAAATGAGCAGTTCTTC.

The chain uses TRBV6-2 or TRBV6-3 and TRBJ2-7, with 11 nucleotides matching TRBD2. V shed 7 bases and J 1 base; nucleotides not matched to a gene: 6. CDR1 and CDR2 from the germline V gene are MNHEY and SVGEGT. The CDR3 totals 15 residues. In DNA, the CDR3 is TGTGCCAGCATACTAGCGGGAGCGGGGTCCTACGAGCAGTACTTC. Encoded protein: CASILAGAGSYEQYF.

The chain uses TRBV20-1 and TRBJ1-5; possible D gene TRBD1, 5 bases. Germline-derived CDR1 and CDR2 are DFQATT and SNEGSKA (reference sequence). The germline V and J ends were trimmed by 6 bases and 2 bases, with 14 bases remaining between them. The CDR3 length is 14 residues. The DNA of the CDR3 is TGCAGTGCCCCTCCTGCGGGGGGCAATCAGCCCCAGCATTTT. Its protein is CSAPPAGGNQPQHF.

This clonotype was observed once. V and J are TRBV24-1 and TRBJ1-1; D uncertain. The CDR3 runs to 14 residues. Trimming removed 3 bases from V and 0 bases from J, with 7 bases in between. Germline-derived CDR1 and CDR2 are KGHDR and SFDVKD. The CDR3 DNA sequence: TGTGCCACCAGTGATCCCGGAGTGAACACTGAAGCTTTCTTT. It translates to CATSDPGVNTEAFF.

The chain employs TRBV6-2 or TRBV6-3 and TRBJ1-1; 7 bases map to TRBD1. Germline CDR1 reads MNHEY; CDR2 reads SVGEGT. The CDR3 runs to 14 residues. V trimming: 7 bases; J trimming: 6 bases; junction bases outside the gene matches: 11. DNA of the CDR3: TGTGCCAGCATCCTATCGACAGGGCAGGCTGAAGCTTTCTTT. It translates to CASILSTGQAEAFF.

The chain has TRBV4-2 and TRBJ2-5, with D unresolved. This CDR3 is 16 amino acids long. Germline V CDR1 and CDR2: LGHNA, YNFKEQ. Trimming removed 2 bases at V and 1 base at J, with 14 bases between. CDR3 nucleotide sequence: TGTGCCAGCAGCCAATCCCCCTGGTCCACCCAAGAGACCCAGTACTTC. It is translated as CASSQSPWSTQETQYF.

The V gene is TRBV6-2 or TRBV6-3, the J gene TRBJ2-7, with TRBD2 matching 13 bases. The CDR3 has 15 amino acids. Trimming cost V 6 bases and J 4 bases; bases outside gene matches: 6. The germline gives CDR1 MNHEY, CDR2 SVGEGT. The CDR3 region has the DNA TGTGCCAGCAGAAGGACTAGCGGGGGAATGTACGAGCAGTACTTC. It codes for CASRRTSGGMYEQYF.

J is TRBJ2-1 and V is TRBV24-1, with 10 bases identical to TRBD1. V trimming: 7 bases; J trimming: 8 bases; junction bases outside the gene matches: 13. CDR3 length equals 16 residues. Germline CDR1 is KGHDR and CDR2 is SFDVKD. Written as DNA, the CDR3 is TGTGCCACCAGCCCGGGACAGGGGTTAGGGAGTTATGAGCAGTTCTTC. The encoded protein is CATSPGQGLGSYEQFF.

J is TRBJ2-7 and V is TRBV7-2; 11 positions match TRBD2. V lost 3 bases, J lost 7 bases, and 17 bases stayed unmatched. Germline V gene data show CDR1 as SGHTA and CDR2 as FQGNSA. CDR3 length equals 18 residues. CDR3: CASSFTPGLADAYNEQYF. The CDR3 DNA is TGTGCCAGCAGCTTTACACCGGGACTAGCGGACGCCTACAATGAGCAGTACTTC.

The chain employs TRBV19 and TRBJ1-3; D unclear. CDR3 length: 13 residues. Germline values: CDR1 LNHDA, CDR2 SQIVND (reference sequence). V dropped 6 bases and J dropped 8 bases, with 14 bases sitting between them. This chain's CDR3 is CASRTNMGDTIYF. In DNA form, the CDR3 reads TGTGCCAGTAGGACCAACATGGGAGACACCATATATTTT.

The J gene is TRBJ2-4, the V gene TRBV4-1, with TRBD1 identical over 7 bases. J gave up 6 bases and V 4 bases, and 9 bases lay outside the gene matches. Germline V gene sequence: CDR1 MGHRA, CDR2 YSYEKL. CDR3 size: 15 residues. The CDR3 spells CASSRMGQKGNIQYF. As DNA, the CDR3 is TGCGCCAGCAGCCGAATGGGACAGAAGGGAAACATTCAGTACTTC.

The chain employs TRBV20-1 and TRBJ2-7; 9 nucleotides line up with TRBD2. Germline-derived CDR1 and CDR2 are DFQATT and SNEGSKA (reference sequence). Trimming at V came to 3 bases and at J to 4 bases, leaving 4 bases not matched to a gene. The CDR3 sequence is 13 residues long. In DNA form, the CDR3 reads TGCAGTGCTAGGGCGGGAGGGCTGTACGAGCAGTACTTC. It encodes CSARAGGLYEQYF.

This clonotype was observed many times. The CDR3 loop reads CSAFQLEPSTDTQYF. The CDR3 DNA follows: TGCAGTGCTTTCCAACTAGAACCGAGCACAGATACGCAGTATTTT. The rearrangement joins TRBV20-1 to TRBJ2-3; the D gene is possibly TRBD2 (5 bases). Germline V gives CDR1 DFQATT, CDR2 SNEGSKA (reference sequence). V lost 5 bases, J lost 0 bases, and 15 bases lay in between. This CDR3 region has 15 residues.

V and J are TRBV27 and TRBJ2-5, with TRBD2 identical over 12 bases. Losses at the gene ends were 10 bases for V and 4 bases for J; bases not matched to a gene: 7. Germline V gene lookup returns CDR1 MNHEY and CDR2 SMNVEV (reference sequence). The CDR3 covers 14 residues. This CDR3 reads CATWTSGNTETQYF. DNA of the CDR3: TGTGCCACCTGGACTAGCGGGAACACAGAGACCCAGTACTTC.

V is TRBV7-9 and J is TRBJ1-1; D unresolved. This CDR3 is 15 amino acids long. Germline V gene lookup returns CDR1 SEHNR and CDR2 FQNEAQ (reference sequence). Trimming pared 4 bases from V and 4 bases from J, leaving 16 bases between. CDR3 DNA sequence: TGTGCCAGCAGCTCCTCCGGGGAAGTGATCACTGAAGCTTTCTTT. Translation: CASSSSGEVITEAFF.

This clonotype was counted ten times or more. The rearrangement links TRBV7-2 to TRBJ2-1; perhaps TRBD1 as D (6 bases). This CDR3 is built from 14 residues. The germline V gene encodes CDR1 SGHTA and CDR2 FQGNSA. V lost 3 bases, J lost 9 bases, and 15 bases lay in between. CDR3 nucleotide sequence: TGTGCCAGCAGCTTGGAGCAGGGGAAGAGTGAGCAGTTCTTC. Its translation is CASSLEQGKSEQFF.

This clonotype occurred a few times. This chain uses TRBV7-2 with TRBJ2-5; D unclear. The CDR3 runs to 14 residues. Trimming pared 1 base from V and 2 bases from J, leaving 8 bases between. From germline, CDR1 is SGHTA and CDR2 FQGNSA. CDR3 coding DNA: TGTGCCAGCAGCTTAGGGCACGCACAAGAGACCCAGTACTTC. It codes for CASSLGHAQETQYF.

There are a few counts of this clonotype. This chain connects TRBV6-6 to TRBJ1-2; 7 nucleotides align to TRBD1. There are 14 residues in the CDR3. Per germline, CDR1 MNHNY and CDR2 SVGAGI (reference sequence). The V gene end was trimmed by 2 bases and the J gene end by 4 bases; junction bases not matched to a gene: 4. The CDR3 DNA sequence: TGTGCCAGCAGTTACGATCGGGACAGCTATGGCTACACCTTC. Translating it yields CASSYDRDSYGYTF.

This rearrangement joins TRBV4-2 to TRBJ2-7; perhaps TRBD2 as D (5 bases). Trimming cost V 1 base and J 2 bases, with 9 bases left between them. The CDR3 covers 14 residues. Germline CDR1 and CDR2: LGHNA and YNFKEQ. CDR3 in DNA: TGTGCCAGCAGCCAAGGGACTGCCACCTACGAGCAGTACTTC. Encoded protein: CASSQGTATYEQYF.

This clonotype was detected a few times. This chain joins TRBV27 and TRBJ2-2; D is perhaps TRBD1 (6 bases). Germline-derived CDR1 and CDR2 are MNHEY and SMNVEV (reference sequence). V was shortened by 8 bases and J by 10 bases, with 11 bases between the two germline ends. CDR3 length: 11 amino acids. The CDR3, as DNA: TGTGCCAGCGCCAGGGGTTTGGAGCTGTTTTTT. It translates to CASARGLELFF.

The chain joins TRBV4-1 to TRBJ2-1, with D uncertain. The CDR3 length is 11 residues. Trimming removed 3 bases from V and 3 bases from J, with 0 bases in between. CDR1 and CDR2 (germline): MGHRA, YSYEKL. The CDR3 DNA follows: TGCGCCAGCAGCCACTACAATGAGCAGTTCTTC. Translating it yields CASSHYNEQFF.